The clone carrying this T cell receptor beta chain was detected once. This sample is drawn from a study of tumor T cells in aggressive B-cell lymphoma. Produced via immunoSEQ multiplex PCR; TCRdb's table is partial and in-frame only. The table lists approximately 3,100 clones, approximately 86% of them singletons, with about 15% in the top ten. From germline, CDR1 is MGHDK and CDR2 SYGVNS. This CDR3 contains 15 residues. Losses at the gene ends were 6 bases for V and 5 bases for J; bases not matched to a gene: 12. The genes are TRBV25-1 and TRBJ2-7, with 8 bases that match TRBD2. The clonotype comes from an adult with diffuse large B cell lymphoma. Sequenced material: tumor tissue. The CDR3 sequence: CASSEPGLDSNEQYF. DNA of the CDR3: TGTGCCAGCAGCGAGCCGGGACTAGACAGTAACGAGCAGTACTTC.